The 15 T cell receptor beta chains below come from one sample, sequenced in a study of blood T cells in healthy people across ages. It was with a sample-barcoded 5' primer and a J-beta primer mix that a second PCR of about 6 to 12 cycles was run. TCRdb itself ran the 5' RACE reads through MiXCR, one entry per CDR3 protein. The repertoire holds over a million distinct CDR3 sequences, 55% to 75% seen once, with about 6.3% in the top ten. The specimen was blood. The origin of the receptors is a man aged 18 to 30 in good health.

This sequence joins TRBV3-1 and TRBJ2-1, with D perhaps matching TRBD2 (5 bases). The CDR3 extends over 16 amino acids. Germline CDR1 LGHDT, CDR2 YNNKEL (reference sequence). The ends were cut back, 2 bases at V and 3 bases at J, with 14 bases in the middle. CDR3 in amino acids: CASSQRGVSHYNEQFF. The CDR3 nucleotides read TGTGCCAGCAGCCAACGGGGAGTTTCGCACTACAATGAGCAGTTCTTC.

The chain recombines TRBV20-1 with TRBJ1-1; D may be TRBD1 (5 bases). The CDR3 runs to 14 residues. CDR1 and CDR2 (germline): DFQATT, SNEGSKA (reference sequence). Trimming shortened V by 6 bases and J by 2 bases, and 16 bases separated the two germline ends. The CDR3 nucleotides are TGCAGTGCGGGGAGAGTCAGGGTTAACACTGAAGCTTTCTTT. Translation: CSAGRVRVNTEAFF.

This chain links TRBV11-2 with TRBJ2-3, with 11 bases lining up with TRBD2. V lost 5 bases and J lost 8; bases outside the gene matches: 12. The CDR3 has 16 residues. The germline V gene encodes CDR1 SGHAT and CDR2 FQNNGV. This CDR3 is CASSPSGTSGSGTQYF. DNA for the CDR3: TGTGCCAGCAGCCCATCCGGGACTAGCGGTTCGGGTACGCAGTATTTT.

Concerning this clonotype: Germline and junction disagree at one end, which may indicate a read error. The rearrangement links TRBV12-3 or TRBV12-4 to TRBJ2-7; TRBD2 matches 11 bases. The CDR3 contains 19 residues. CDR3 amino acids: CASNQRGLAGGLSSHEQYF. The DNA of the CDR3 is TGTGCCAGCAACCAACGAGGACTAGCGGGTGGCTTATCCTCCCACGAGCAGTACTTC.

This clonotype has a handful of counts. J is TRBJ2-1 and V is TRBV7-9; 14 bases agree with TRBD2. V gave up 2 bases and J gave up 10 bases; unmatched junction bases: 4. The CDR3 has 15 residues. The V gene's germline CDR1 is SEHNR and CDR2 FQNEAQ (reference sequence). For the CDR3, the DNA is TGTGCCAGCAGCTTATGGACTAGCGGGAGGAACGAGCAGTTCTTC. This translates into CASSLWTSGRNEQFF. The whole variable domain, remainder taken from reference TRBV7-9 and TRBJ2-1, is DTGVSQNPRHKITKRGQNVTFRCDPISEHNRLYWYRQTLGQGPEFLTYFQNEAQLEKSRLLSDRFSAERPKGSFSTLEIQRTEQGDSAMYLCASSLWTSGRNEQFFGPGTRLTVL.

This clonotype was seen just once. The chain is built from TRBV4-1 and TRBJ2-5; tentatively, D is TRBD2 (7 bases). Matching the DNA end better, TRBJ2-7 makes the J call doubtful. Per the germline V gene, CDR1 is MGHRA and CDR2 is YSYEKL. CDR3 size: 14 residues. CDR3 amino acids: CASSQENREGEQYF. The CDR3 nucleotides read TGCGCCAGCAGCCAAGAAAACAGGGAGGGCGAGCAGTACTTC.

This clonotype has a handful of counts. The genes are TRBV5-1 and TRBJ2-1; possible D gene TRBD2, 6 bases. Germline V gives CDR1 SGHRS, CDR2 YFSETQ. The V end lost 3 bases, the J end lost 6 bases, and 10 bases lay between the germline ends. This CDR3 is 13 amino acids long. The CDR3 reads CASSWEVFNEQFF. The DNA of the CDR3 is TGCGCCAGCAGCTGGGAGGTATTCAATGAGCAGTTCTTC.

The V and J genes are TRBV9 and TRBJ2-3; TRBD2 matches at 8 bases. Losses at the gene ends were 0 bases for V and 0 bases for J; bases not matched to a gene: 3. Germline V lookup: CDR1 SGDLS, CDR2 YYNGEE. CDR3 length: 16 amino acids. This CDR3 is CASSVELAASTDTQYF. DNA for the CDR3: TGTGCCAGCAGCGTAGAACTAGCGGCGAGCACAGATACGCAGTATTTT.

The chain is built from TRBV25-1 and TRBJ2-1; D tentatively fits TRBD1 or TRBD2 (7 bases each). Germline values: CDR1 MGHDK, CDR2 SYGVNS. V was clipped by 8 bases and J by 2 bases, with 13 bases between them. The CDR3 sequence is 14 residues long. The CDR3 coding sequence is TGTGCCAGCGGGGGGGGGACAGCCTACAATGAGCAGTTCTTC. Its protein is CASGGGTAYNEQFF.

The gene calls are TRBV27 and TRBJ2-7, with no clear D. The CDR3 loop spans 15 amino acids. The V end was cut by 5 bases, the J end by 3 bases, with 17 bases between. CDR1 MNHEY and CDR2 SMNVEV come from the germline V gene (reference sequence). Here the CDR3 reads CASSPPRRPLYEQYF. The CDR3 region has the DNA TGTGCCAGCAGTCCTCCCAGGCGTCCCCTCTACGAGCAGTACTTC.

The J gene is TRBJ2-3, the V gene TRBV7-2; D is perhaps TRBD2 (7 bases). Germline CDR1 reads SGHTA; CDR2 reads FQGNSA. Between the trimmed V and J ends, which lost 3 bases and 2 bases, there was a span of 18 bases. This CDR3 region has 17 residues. CDR3 amino acids: CASSFPVGGGLTDTQYF. CDR3 coding DNA: TGTGCCAGCAGCTTCCCGGTAGGGGGGGGCCTCACAGATACGCAGTATTTT.

This chain links TRBV20-1 with TRBJ1-6, with TRBD1 matching over 7 bases. The CDR3 extends over 15 amino acids. V gave up 0 bases and J gave up 11 bases; unmatched junction bases: 10. The V gene's germline CDR1 is DFQATT and CDR2 SNEGSKA (reference sequence). The CDR3 protein is CSAREAGTESTPLHF. As DNA, the CDR3 is TGCAGTGCTAGAGAGGCCGGGACAGAGTCGACACCCCTCCACTTT.

The chain employs TRBV6-5 and TRBJ2-7, with D tentatively TRBD2 (6 bases). TRBJ2-5 matches the DNA end more closely, so the J call is doubtful. CDR1 MNHEY and CDR2 SVGAGI come from the germline V gene. This CDR3 has 16 amino acids. The CDR3 DNA is TGTGCCAGCAGTTACGGTAGCGGTAGGAACCAAGAGACCCAGTACTTC. Its protein is CASSYGSGRNQETQYF.

This clonotype was recorded a few times. The chain uses TRBV3-1 and TRBJ2-5, with D unresolved. The V end lost 1 base, the J end lost 2 bases, and 8 bases lay between the germline ends. This CDR3 region has 14 residues. The germline CDR1 and CDR2 sequences are LGHDT and YNNKEL (reference sequence). CDR3 sequence: CASSQVSTQETQYF. CDR3 DNA: TGTGCCAGCAGCCAAGTGTCCACACAAGAGACCCAGTACTTC.

In DNA, the CDR3 is TGTGCCAGCAGCTTAAGTTCGGTAGCGGGTAGCTCCTACAATGAGCAGTTCTTC. Translation: CASSLSSVAGSSYNEQFF. The J gene is TRBJ2-1, the V gene TRBV7-7; 7 bases are a match to TRBD2. Germline V gives CDR1 SSHAT, CDR2 FNYEAQ (reference sequence). The CDR3 sequence is 18 residues long. Trimming took 2 bases from V and 0 from J; bases not matched to a gene: 10.